Sequencing of this T cell receptor beta chain was carried out in a study of blood T cell repertoires in COVID-19. Study information: COVID-19 samples, acute and convalescent, were from the United States, Italy and Spain. T cells, B-cell-depleted T cells, or PBMCs provided the cDNA or gDNA that served as material.

This clone was recorded only once. The Seattle site enrolled patients during active infection and followed them longitudinally. In the original processing: Reference gene primer amplification in the assay estimated nucleated cell counts. The protocol was immunoSEQ multiplex PCR, while the TCRdb copy is restricted to in-frame clones and leaves out a portion. V and J calls and clone size are given by that table; D and trimming were obtained from the DNA. The sample consists of roughly 68,000 clones, 91% of them appearing once. V was trimmed by 7 bases and J by 6 bases, leaving 13 bases between them. Germline V CDR1 and CDR2: KGHDR, SFDVKD. CDR3 length equals 13 residues.

The source is a man aged 35 to 55 with COVID-19, enrolled during active disease. The chain combines TRBV24-1 with TRBJ2-3, with D hard to call. The sequenced sample was peripheral blood. DNA of the CDR3: TGTGCCACCAGATCCGAGAAGTCCGATACGCAGTATTTT. Protein sequence: CATRSEKSDTQYF.